The 32 T cell receptor beta chains below all came from one sample that was sequenced in a study of PD-L1 blockade in urothelial cancer. Produced via immunoSEQ multiplex PCR; TCRdb's table is partial and in-frame only. The data show 35,000 to 40,000 clones, approximately 80% seen once. The sample was PBMCs, taken around atezolizumab (anti-PD-L1) treatment. The receptors here all came from a man in his 70s with urothelial cancer.

This clone came up a few times. The chain couples TRBV29-1 to TRBJ1-3; D is uncertain. This CDR3 is built from 12 residues. The germline CDR1 and CDR2 sequences are SQVTM and ANQGSEA. Trimming took off 4 bases at V and 1 base at J, with 5 bases between the two ends. The CDR3 sequence is CSVAVSGNTIYF. In DNA form, the CDR3 reads TGCAGCGTTGCAGTATCTGGAAACACCATATATTTT.

The chain links TRBV30 to TRBJ2-7; D is possibly TRBD1 (5 bases). From germline, CDR1 is GTSNPN and CDR2 SVGIG (reference sequence). The V and J ends lost 7 bases and 2 bases respectively, with 9 bases between them. The CDR3 consists of 11 residues. The CDR3 spells CALTDTYEQYF. CDR3 DNA sequence: TGTGCCTTGACAGATACCTACGAGCAGTACTTC.

The chain combines TRBV9 with TRBJ1-5, with a weak D call TRBD1 (5 bases). This CDR3 is built from 14 residues. V lost 3 bases and J lost 4, with 11 bases in between. Germline CDR1 is SGDLS and CDR2 is YYNGEE. The CDR3 protein is CASSDGGTNQPQHF. As DNA, the CDR3 is TGTGCCAGCAGCGACGGGGGTACGAATCAGCCCCAGCATTTT.

This clone was observed a handful of times. The same CDR3 arises from other DNA sequences in this sample as well. The V call is TRBV19, the J call TRBJ2-3; 11 nucleotides match TRBD2. Germline V gene lookup returns CDR1 LNHDA and CDR2 SQIVND (reference sequence). CDR3 length: 15 amino acids. V lost 7 bases and J lost 3; bases outside the gene matches: 6. The CDR3 nucleotides are TGTGCCAGTACTCCCACTAGCGGGAGTACAGATACGCAGTATTTT. This sequence encodes CASTPTSGSTDTQYF. Full variable domain (remainder filled in from reference TRBV19 and TRBJ2-3): DGGITQSPKYLFRKEGQNVTLSCEQNLNHDAMYWYRQDPGQGLRLIYYSQIVNDFQKGDIAEGYSVSREKKESFPLTVTSAQKNPTAFYLCASTPTSGSTDTQYFGPGTRLTVL.

The gene calls are TRBV27 and TRBJ1-1; D gene ambiguous. CDR1 and CDR2 from the germline V gene are MNHEY and SMNVEV (reference sequence). The V and J ends lost 8 bases and 2 bases respectively, with 15 bases between them. This CDR3 spans 14 amino acids. CDR3 nucleotides: TGTGCCAGCGAGGGAGACCCGAGAAACACTGAAGCTTTCTTT. It codes for CASEGDPRNTEAFF.

V is TRBV6-5 and J is TRBJ1-3; the D gene is possibly TRBD1 (5 bases). Per the germline V gene, CDR1 is MNHEY and CDR2 is SVGAGI. Between the trimmed V and J ends, which lost 5 bases and 0 bases, there was a span of 11 bases. This CDR3 contains 15 residues. The CDR3: CASSAKGSSGNTIYF. In nucleotides, the CDR3 is TGTGCCAGCAGTGCCAAGGGGTCCTCTGGAAACACCATATATTTT.

The chain uses TRBV27 and TRBJ2-7; D gene uncertain. V gave up 5 bases and J gave up 4 bases, with 12 bases separating them. CDR1 is MNHEY and CDR2 is SMNVEV in the germline V gene (reference sequence). This CDR3 is 13 amino acids long. The CDR3 sequence: CASSLGSLYEQYF. The CDR3, as DNA: TGTGCCAGCAGTCTTGGTTCCCTATACGAGCAGTACTTC.

The V gene is TRBV5-4, the J gene TRBJ1-2; the D gene is possibly TRBD1 (5 bases). Germline loops: CDR1 SGHNT, CDR2 YYREEE (reference sequence). With 1 base removed from V and 3 bases from J, the gap between germline ends came to 10 bases. The CDR3 totals 14 residues. In DNA form, the CDR3 reads TGTGCCAGCAGCTTGCCCAGGGCCTACTATGGCTACACCTTC. Translated: CASSLPRAYYGYTF.

This chain joins TRBV6-5 and TRBJ1-2; 7 nucleotides match TRBD1. This CDR3 is built from 13 residues. CDR1 MNHEY and CDR2 SVGAGI come from the germline V gene. V was pared by 6 bases and J by 1 base, with 2 bases of the junction left unmatched. The CDR3 protein is CASRGQYNYGYTF. The CDR3 bases are TGTGCCAGCAGGGGACAGTATAACTATGGCTACACCTTC.

This clone was seen just once. The V and J genes are TRBV10-3 and TRBJ2-7; TRBD1 aligns across 11 bases. Trimming took 3 bases from V and 4 from J; bases not matched to a gene: 8. The V gene's germline CDR1 is ENHRY and CDR2 SYGVKD. CDR3 size: 16 residues. This CDR3 reads CAISDTRTGGLYEQYF. The DNA of the CDR3 is TGTGCCATCAGTGATACCCGGACAGGGGGCTTGTACGAGCAGTACTTC.

The CDR3 region has the DNA TGTGCCAGCAGTTTATCAGCGCTAGCGGGAGGCCGCGAGCAGTACTTC. Protein: CASSLSALAGGREQYF. V is TRBV27 and J is TRBJ2-7; 11 nucleotides match TRBD2. V dropped 0 bases and J dropped 6; count of bases not matched to a gene: 7. Per germline, CDR1 MNHEY and CDR2 SMNVEV (reference sequence). This CDR3 has 16 residues.

V is TRBV7-8 and J is TRBJ2-3; perhaps TRBD1 as D (6 bases). The CDR3 length is 15 residues. Trimming cost V 2 bases and J 6 bases, with 15 bases left between them. Germline CDR1 and CDR2: SGHVS and FQNEAQ. CDR3: CASSLLGGQSDTQYF. The CDR3 nucleotides read TGTGCCAGCAGCTTATTAGGGGGTCAATCTGATACGCAGTATTTT.

The CDR3 here is CASSPDNARYTEAFF. DNA of the CDR3: TGTGCCAGCAGCCCTGACAACGCACGATACACTGAAGCTTTCTTT. The rearrangement links TRBV28 to TRBJ1-1; D gene uncertain. This CDR3 is 15 amino acids long. CDR1 and CDR2 from the germline V gene are MDHEN and SYDVKM. Trimming cost V 6 bases and J 3 bases, with 17 bases left between them.

J is TRBJ1-2 and V is TRBV2; D not resolved. Trimming shortened V by 4 bases and J by 5 bases, and 20 bases separated the two germline ends. The CDR3 contains 16 residues. Germline CDR1 and CDR2: SNHLY and FYNNEI. The DNA for the CDR3 is TGTGCCAGCAGTGCTATGGACCCTCGTTCGGGATATGGCTACACCTTC. It translates to CASSAMDPRSGYGYTF.

The sample holds a few counts of this clone. The chain has TRBV11-2 and TRBJ2-7; 9 positions match TRBD2. This CDR3 has 15 amino acids. Germline V CDR1 and CDR2: SGHAT, FQNNGV. V dropped 4 bases and J dropped 1; count of bases not matched to a gene: 5. CDR3 loop: CASSSGLAGSYEQYF. The CDR3 DNA follows: TGTGCCAGCAGCTCCGGGCTAGCGGGGTCCTACGAGCAGTACTTC.

This clone was observed a few times. The rearrangement uses TRBV27 and TRBJ1-1, with D possibly TRBD1 on 6 matching bases. V was pared by 6 bases and J by 4 bases, with 18 bases between. Germline V gives CDR1 MNHEY, CDR2 SMNVEV (reference sequence). The CDR3 totals 15 residues. CDR3 sequence reads: CASSLAGGVGTEAFF. CDR3 nucleotides: TGTGCCAGCAGCCTCGCGGGGGGCGTCGGCACTGAAGCTTTCTTT.

The chain employs TRBV6-5 and TRBJ2-1, with D possibly TRBD2 on 5 matching bases. Germline values: CDR1 MNHEY, CDR2 SVGAGI. Deletions cut 4 bases from V and 8 bases from J, with 18 bases between. The length of the CDR3 is 15 residues. CDR3 protein: CASSSATRGGYEQFF. In DNA form, the CDR3 reads TGTGCCAGCAGTTCTGCGACCCGGGGTGGCTATGAGCAGTTCTTC.

The chain couples TRBV5-1 to TRBJ2-5; TRBD2 aligns across 8 bases. CDR1 is SGHRS and CDR2 is YFSETQ in the germline V gene. V shed 0 bases, J shed 4 bases, and the junction held 8 bases outside the gene matches. The CDR3 has 16 amino acids. DNA of the CDR3: TGCGCCAGCAGCTTGGAATCCGGGAGGGTTGGAGAGACCCAGTACTTC. Translating gives CASSLESGRVGETQYF. The whole variable domain, filled in from reference TRBV5-1 and TRBJ2-5, reads KAGVTQTPRYLIKTRGQQVTLSCSPISGHRSVSWYQQTPGQGLQFLFEYFSETQRNKGNFPGRFSGRQFSNSRSEMNVSTLELGDSALYLCASSLESGRVGETQYFGPGTRLLVL.

This clone has only a few counts. The V and J genes are TRBV7-9 and TRBJ1-2; D gene ambiguous. This CDR3 comprises 14 residues. V was cut by 1 base and J by 7 bases, with 13 bases left in between. CDR1 is SEHNR and CDR2 is FQNEAQ in the germline V gene (reference sequence). CDR3 nucleotides: TGTGCCAGCAGCTTAGGGGATGTGGCGGGTGGCTACACCTTC. Its translation: CASSLGDVAGGYTF. The full variable domain, completed using reference TRBV7-9 and TRBJ1-2, is DTGVSQNPRHKITKRGQNVTFRCDPISEHNRLYWYRQTLGQGPEFLTYFQNEAQLEKSRLLSDRFSAERPKGSFSTLEIQRTEQGDSAMYLCASSLGDVAGGYTFGSGTRLTVV.

J is TRBJ2-1 and V is TRBV7-8; D gene unclear. V was shortened by 5 bases and J by 0 bases, with 20 bases between the two germline ends. There are 18 residues in the CDR3. The germline V gene encodes CDR1 SGHVS and CDR2 FQNEAQ. The CDR3 region has the DNA TGTGCCAGCAGCCCTCCACGCCGTGACTCGAGCTCCTACAATGAGCAGTTCTTC. It specifies CASSPPRRDSSSYNEQFF.

CDR3 in amino acids: CASSDPLTGWTNEKLFF. DNA of the CDR3: TGTGCCAGCAGTGATCCCCTCACAGGGTGGACTAATGAAAAACTGTTTTTT. The chain combines TRBV25-1 with TRBJ1-4, with D maybe TRBD1 (6 bases). Germline-derived CDR1 and CDR2 are MGHDK and SYGVNS. Trimming shortened V by 3 bases and J by 2 bases, and 16 bases separated the two germline ends. This CDR3 has 17 residues.

The chain joins TRBV18 to TRBJ2-1; 7 nucleotides align to TRBD1. The germline CDR1 and CDR2 sequences are KGHSH and LQKENI. Trimming took 3 bases from V and 8 from J; bases not matched to a gene: 7. The CDR3 contains 14 residues. CDR3 in DNA: TGTGCCAGCTCACCGACCGGGACAGTCTATGAGCAGTTCTTC. It codes for CASSPTGTVYEQFF.

The chain combines TRBV6-5 with TRBJ2-5, with D possibly matching TRBD2 (5 bases). CDR1 and CDR2 from the germline V gene are MNHEY and SVGAGI. Trimming stripped 1 base from V and 5 bases from J, with 8 bases between. This CDR3 comprises 13 residues. CDR3 in DNA: TGTGCCAGCAGTTACTACGGGGAGGAGACCCAGTACTTC. Amino acids: CASSYYGEETQYF.

V is TRBV7-9 and J is TRBJ1-3; 7 positions match TRBD1. The CDR3 totals 15 residues. Germline CDR1 is SEHNR and CDR2 is FQNEAQ (reference sequence). V lost 5 bases and J lost 4; bases outside the gene matches: 8. CDR3 DNA: TGTGCCAGCAGCACCTCGACAGGGAGCGGAAACACCATATATTTT. It is translated as CASSTSTGSGNTIYF. Using reference TRBV7-9 and TRBJ1-3 for the parts outside the CDR3, the full variable domain is DTGVSQNPRHKITKRGQNVTFRCDPISEHNRLYWYRQTLGQGPEFLTYFQNEAQLEKSRLLSDRFSAERPKGSFSTLEIQRTEQGDSAMYLCASSTSTGSGNTIYFGEGSWLTVV.

The V gene is TRBV7-2, the J gene TRBJ1-3, with 8 nucleotides matching TRBD1. CDR1 and CDR2 (germline): SGHTA, FQGNSA. The V gene end was trimmed by 5 bases and the J gene end by 10 bases; junction bases not matched to a gene: 10. The CDR3 consists of 14 residues. In nucleotides, the CDR3 is TGTGCCAGCAGCCCGGGGACAGGCCAGGGGACCATATATTTT. Translating it yields CASSPGTGQGTIYF. The variable domain in full, with the rest retrieved from reference TRBV7-2 and TRBJ1-3, is GAGVSQSPSNKVTEKGKDVELRCDPISGHTALYWYRQSLGQGLEFLIYFQGNSAPDKSGLPSDRFSAERTGGSVSTLTIQRTQQEDSAVYLCASSPGTGQGTIYFGEGSWLTVV.

The gene calls are TRBV7-9 and TRBJ1-2; TRBD1 aligns across 9 bases. The CDR3 is 15 amino acids. Trimming took 2 bases from V and 7 from J; bases not matched to a gene: 8. CDR1 and CDR2 (germline): SEHNR, FQNEAQ (reference sequence). CDR3 loop: CASSLNLDRGSGYTF. The CDR3 DNA reads TGTGCCAGCAGCTTAAATTTGGACAGGGGTTCTGGCTACACCTTC.

This clone showed up just once. J is TRBJ1-2 and V is TRBV27; no clear D. CDR3 length: 16 amino acids. CDR1 is MNHEY and CDR2 is SMNVEV in the germline V gene (reference sequence). Trimming removed 0 bases from V and 4 bases from J, with 15 bases in between. CDR3 DNA: TGTGCCAGCAGTTTATCCCTGGCCAGGATGGGCTATGGCTACACCTTC. Its translation: CASSLSLARMGYGYTF.

This clone occurred once. The J gene is TRBJ2-6, the V gene TRBV10-3; D is unclear. Trimming took off 4 bases at V and 0 bases at J, with 10 bases between the two ends. The germline V gene encodes CDR1 ENHRY and CDR2 SYGVKD. The CDR3 has 16 residues. CDR3 sequence (DNA): TGTGCCATCAGTGGGAGTCCTTCCTCTGGGGCCAACGTCCTGACTTTC. The encoded protein is CAISGSPSSGANVLTF.

The chain couples TRBV6-5 to TRBJ1-5; D is perhaps TRBD1 (5 bases). The CDR3 is 15 amino acids. Germline CDR1 is MNHEY and CDR2 is SVGAGI. Trimming removed 4 bases from V and 0 bases from J, with 10 bases in between. The DNA for the CDR3 is TGTGCCAGCAGTTCGACTAGGGGTAGCAATCAGCCCCAGCATTTT. Protein sequence: CASSSTRGSNQPQHF.

The chain links TRBV7-3 to TRBJ2-2; TRBD1 matches at 8 bases. Per germline, CDR1 SGHTA and CDR2 FQGTGA. The CDR3 is 16 residues long. With V trimmed by 4 bases and J by 1 base, 5 bases remained unmatched. The CDR3 DNA reads as TGTGCCAGCAGCTGGCAGGGGGCCCGGAACACCGGGGAGCTGTTTTTT. It yields the protein CASSWQGARNTGELFF.

The chain combines TRBV27 with TRBJ1-2; 11 nucleotides agree with TRBD1. The V and J ends lost 5 bases and 3 bases, in that order; junction bases with no gene match: 8. CDR3 length: 16 residues. Germline CDR1 and CDR2: MNHEY and SMNVEV (reference sequence). This CDR3 reads CASSRTGGGYDYGYTF. The CDR3 DNA is TGTGCCAGCAGTCGGACAGGGGGCGGGTATGACTATGGCTACACCTTC.

This clone was detected only a few times. The chain uses TRBV19 and TRBJ1-1; D is perhaps TRBD1 (5 bases). Germline V CDR1 and CDR2: LNHDA, SQIVND (reference sequence). Trimming stripped 5 bases from V and 7 bases from J, with 17 bases between. This CDR3 has 14 amino acids. CDR3 residues: CASSFRVQTDEAFF. The DNA for the CDR3 is TGTGCCAGTAGTTTCAGGGTCCAGACAGATGAAGCTTTCTTT. Filled out from reference TRBV19 and TRBJ1-1, the complete variable domain reads DGGITQSPKYLFRKEGQNVTLSCEQNLNHDAMYWYRQDPGQGLRLIYYSQIVNDFQKGDIAEGYSVSREKKESFPLTVTSAQKNPTAFYLCASSFRVQTDEAFFGQGTRLTVV.